This T cell receptor beta chain is drawn from a study of T cells in Graves' hyperthyroidism and ophthalmopathy. A patient was excluded if there was uncontrolled infection, other autoimmune disease, pregnancy or lactation. At least ten counts were recorded for this clonotype. Its antigen is not known. Study-level results: Blood held most thyroid clonotypes expanded above 0.001 frequency. It was a median approximately 6 months before onset that the model predicted ophthalmopathy. Separation of ophthalmopathy from stable hyperthyroidism was achieved by a 13 V-J model.

Deletions cut 5 bases from V and 6 bases from J, with 11 bases between. The CDR3 runs to 12 residues. From germline, CDR1 is MNHEY and CDR2 SMNVEV (reference sequence). TCR beta CDR3 regions were amplified from RNA. Carried out on the TCR CDR3, a first-round RT-PCR used the HTBI primer set. MiXCR was run by TCRdb on the multiplex PCR reads, yielding one entry per CDR3 protein. The sample contains approximately 520,000 distinct CDR3 sequences, about a fifth of which appear only once. This chain connects TRBV27 to TRBJ2-7; tentatively, D is TRBD2 (6 bases). Sequencing used blood. This TCR derives from a man between 18 and 29 years old with Graves' hyperthyroidism. The CDR3 sequence is CASSQWGGEQYF. The CDR3 nucleotides read TGTGCCAGCAGTCAGTGGGGAGGCGAGCAGTACTTC.